These T cell receptor beta chains were read from a single sample in a study of shared clonotypes between healthy human individuals. Assay: immunoSEQ multiplex PCR; the TCRdb copy retains only in-frame clones and omits some. Of about 2.3 million clones detected, 92% appear once; the ten largest clones hold 0.37%. The sample consisted of naive CD4+ T cells from PBMCs. The receptors stem from a man aged 18 to 30 in good health. Some clones in this sample may be carry-over from other donors' samples. Both conserved end residues are trimmed from each CDR3. A D gene is named only where the DNA matches it firmly.

V gene	D gene	J gene	CDR3 protein
TRBV15	NA	TRBJ2-5	ATSRDPHGETQY
TRBV27	NA	TRBJ2-2	ASKGRNTGELF
TRBV4-1	NA	TRBJ1-1	ASSFDSYTEAF
TRBV6-6	TRBD1	TRBJ1-1	ASSPVPDRVEGAF
TRBV29-1	NA	TRBJ2-3	SVLRQTDTQY
TRBV6-5	TRBD1	TRBJ1-4	ASRPTGGSEKLF
TRBV5-1	TRBD1	TRBJ2-7	ASSARDRGSWSYEQY
TRBV11-2	TRBD2	TRBJ2-3	ASSLASGPTDTQY
TRBV29-1	NA	TRBJ2-7	SVEWARGEEQY
TRBV7-9	NA	TRBJ2-1	ASSLAFAGEVSNEQF
TRBV5-6	NA	TRBJ1-1	ASSIRGLLTEAF
TRBV5-1	TRBD1	TRBJ2-2	ASSLGQVGFTGELF
TRBV6-6	NA	TRBJ2-3	ASILGQTRKY
TRBV5-1	NA	TRBJ2-5	ASSRTTGTQETQY
TRBV6-1	TRBD2	TRBJ2-1	ASSALLAGGGGF
TRBV15	NA	TRBJ1-4	ATSRKGQLATF
TRBV6-1	NA	TRBJ1-5	ASSESSWVNQPQH
TRBV5-1	TRBD2	TRBJ2-3	ASSSRLAGVTSRTDTQY
TRBV20-1	NA	TRBJ2-5	SAGPGTQY
TRBV5-1	NA	TRBJ2-5	ASGRDGKETQY
TRBV4-1	NA	TRBJ2-3	ASSQDRASLPSTDTQY
TRBV28	TRBD2	TRBJ2-2	ASSPPGLAYTGELF
TRBV28	NA	TRBJ1-2	ASSVTGLYEGYT
TRBV6-5	TRBD1	TRBJ1-1	ASTKTGGTEAF
TRBV25-1	NA	TRBJ1-1	ASSEPGGSNTEAF
TRBV2	NA	TRBJ1-1	ASSEQGGGTEAF
TRBV5-4	NA	TRBJ2-5	ASSPPSGLRETQY
TRBV5-1	TRBD2	TRBJ2-3	ASSRGTSGADTQY
TRBV2	TRBD2	TRBJ2-2	ASSDVAGAIGELF
TRBV28	NA	TRBJ2-1	ASSTPQGGEYNEQF
TRBV19	NA	TRBJ2-1	ASSMRGSIPFNEQF
TRBV14	TRBD1	TRBJ2-2	ASSQNRGNTGELF
TRBV6-1	NA	TRBJ2-7	ASSRQVGNYEQY
TRBV11-2	NA	TRBJ1-1	ASSFRRTNWNTEAF
TRBV28	TRBD1	TRBJ1-2	ASYAGTDGYT
TRBV2	TRBD2	TRBJ2-1	ASGPSSGYNEQF
TRBV5-1	NA	TRBJ2-2	ASSLVDTGELF